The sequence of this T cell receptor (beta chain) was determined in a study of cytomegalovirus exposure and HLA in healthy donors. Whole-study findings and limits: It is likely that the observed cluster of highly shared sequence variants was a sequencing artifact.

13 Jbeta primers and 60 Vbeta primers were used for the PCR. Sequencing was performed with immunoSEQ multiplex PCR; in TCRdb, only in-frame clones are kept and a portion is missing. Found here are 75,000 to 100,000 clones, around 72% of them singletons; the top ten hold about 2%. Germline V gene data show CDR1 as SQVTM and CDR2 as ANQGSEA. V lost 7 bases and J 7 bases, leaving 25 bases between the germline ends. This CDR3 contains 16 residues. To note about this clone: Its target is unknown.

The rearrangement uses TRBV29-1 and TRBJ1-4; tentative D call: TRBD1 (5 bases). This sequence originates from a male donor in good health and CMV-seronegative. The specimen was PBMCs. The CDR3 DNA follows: TGCAGCGCCGCCCTGAACCGGGGGAATGGAGGTGAAAAACTGTTTTTT. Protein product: CSAALNRGNGGEKLFF.